These 26 T cell receptor beta chains share one sample of origin, sequenced in a study of OX40 agonist ivuxolimab in advanced cancers. Generated by immunoSEQ multiplex PCR, the TCRdb table keeps only in-frame clones and is missing some. The top ten hold roughly an eighth of the sample, which has tens of thousands of clones, 80% to 90% seen once. The sequencing used CD4+ or CD8+ T cells sorted from blood, collected in a trial of the OX40 agonist ivuxolimab. These TCRs come from an adult with an advanced solid tumor such as melanoma, head and neck, liver or kidney cancer.

In its sample, this clone ranks as medium-sized. The chain joins TRBV7-9 to TRBJ2-1; TRBD2 matches 10 bases. The CDR3 is 14 amino acids. The germline V gene encodes CDR1 SEHNR and CDR2 FQNEAQ (reference sequence). V shed 6 bases, J shed 2 bases, and the junction held 1 base outside the gene matches. The CDR3 region is CASRAGGPYNEQFF. The DNA for the CDR3 is TGTGCCAGCAGAGCGGGAGGGCCCTACAATGAGCAGTTCTTC.

The chain recombines TRBV18 with TRBJ1-5, with 10 bases matching TRBD1. V dropped 1 base and J dropped 6; count of bases not matched to a gene: 3. Germline V gene sequence: CDR1 KGHSH, CDR2 LQKENI. This CDR3 contains 15 residues. CDR3: CASSPLRDRGQPQHF. The CDR3 DNA is TGTGCCAGCTCACCACTCCGGGACAGGGGTCAGCCCCAGCATTTT.

The V call is TRBV5-2, the J call TRBJ1-2. TRBV5-2 is given as a pseudogene. The CDR3 runs 16 residues. CDR3 nucleotides: TGTGCCAGCAACGTTTGTCGAGAGTACGAGACCTATGGCTACACCTTC. Translated, it gives CASNVCREYETYGYTF.

The chain has TRBV7-6 and TRBJ2-1; 10 positions agree with TRBD1. The ends lost 5 bases at V and 1 base at J; junction bases unmatched: 8. This CDR3 comprises 17 residues. CDR1 and CDR2 from the germline V gene are SGHVS and FNYEAQ. The CDR3 region is CASSLRTGGLSYNEQFF. CDR3 nucleotide sequence: TGTGCCAGCAGCCTCCGGACAGGGGGACTTTCCTACAATGAGCAGTTCTTC. Variable domain in full (rest from reference TRBV7-6 and TRBJ2-1): GAGVSQSPRYKVTKRGQDVALRCDPISGHVSLYWYRQALGQGPEFLTYFNYEAQQDKSGLPNDRFSAERPEGSISTLTIQRTEQRDSAMYRCASSLRTGGLSYNEQFFGPGTRLTVL.

Only one count was recorded for this clone. The chain has TRBV18 and TRBJ2-7; no definite D call. CDR3 length: 12 residues. Germline V gene data show CDR1 as KGHSH and CDR2 as LQKENI. Trimming took off 4 bases at V and 3 bases at J, with 7 bases between the two ends. This chain's CDR3 is CASSRPFYEQYF. CDR3 coding DNA: TGTGCCAGCTCACGGCCCTTCTACGAGCAGTACTTC.

The chain employs TRBV7-2 and TRBJ1-2; unclear D gene. With 2 bases removed from V and 5 bases from J, the gap between germline ends came to 12 bases. The length of the CDR3 is 14 residues. Germline CDR1 and CDR2: SGHTA and FQGNSA. The CDR3 DNA sequence: TGTGCCAGCAGCTTACTAGGCAACATTTATGGCTACACCTTC. Translation: CASSLLGNIYGYTF.

The rearrangement uses TRBV5-4 and TRBJ2-3; either TRBD1 or TRBD2 may supply D (6 bases each). Germline assignment: CDR1 SGHNT and CDR2 YYREEE (reference sequence). The CDR3 loop spans 15 amino acids. Trimming shortened V by 2 bases and J by 2 bases, and 12 bases separated the two germline ends. The CDR3 DNA reads as TGTGCCAGCAGCTTTTGGGGGGCTAACACAGATACGCAGTATTTT. Translated, it gives CASSFWGANTDTQYF. The full variable domain, rest sourced from reference TRBV5-4 and TRBJ2-3, is ETGVTQSPTHLIKTRGQQVTLRCSSQSGHNTVSWYQQALGQGPQFIFQYYREEENGRGNFPPRFSGLQFPNYSSELNVNALELDDSALYLCASSFWGANTDTQYFGPGTRLTVL.

The rearrangement uses TRBV4-1 and TRBJ2-7; TRBD2 aligns across 8 bases. Unmatched junction bases numbered 4, after V lost 0 bases and J lost 3 bases. This CDR3 has 15 amino acids. Germline values: CDR1 MGHRA, CDR2 YSYEKL. The DNA for the CDR3 is TGCGCCAGCAGCCAAGAAACGGGACTAGGCTACGAGCAGTACTTC. This gives the protein CASSQETGLGYEQYF.

This clone was seen only once. V is TRBV27 and J is TRBJ2-7; D is undetermined. The CDR3 sequence is 13 residues long. The V end lost 6 bases, the J end lost 3 bases, and 12 bases lay between the germline ends. Per the germline V gene, CDR1 is MNHEY and CDR2 is SMNVEV (reference sequence). The CDR3 sequence: CASRESIRYEQYF. CDR3 sequence (DNA): TGTGCCAGCAGAGAGAGTATCCGCTACGAGCAGTACTTC.

This chain uses TRBV25-1 with TRBJ1-2; 9 bases agree with TRBD1. Germline V gene data show CDR1 as MGHDK and CDR2 as SYGVNS. V was pared by 6 bases and J by 4 bases, with 6 bases of the junction left unmatched. The CDR3 has 14 residues. The CDR3 protein is CASSEGQGTYGYTF. CDR3 DNA: TGTGCCAGCAGCGAAGGACAGGGGACCTATGGCTACACCTTC.

The chain employs TRBV13 and TRBJ2-7; 7 bases agree with TRBD2. The CDR3 runs to 16 residues. Looked up from germline, CDR1 is PRHDT and CDR2 is FYEKMQ (reference sequence). V shed 4 bases and J 0 bases; nucleotides not matched to a gene: 9. The CDR3 coding sequence is TGTGCCAGCAGCTCCCTAGCGGAGGGGAGCTCCTACGAGCAGTACTTC. Its translation is CASSSLAEGSSYEQYF.

The V and J genes are TRBV28 and TRBJ2-1, with D possibly being TRBD2 (6 bases). Germline V gene sequence: CDR1 MDHEN, CDR2 SYDVKM. The germline V and J ends were trimmed by 3 bases and 3 bases, with 12 bases remaining between them. The CDR3 is made up of 15 amino acids. CDR3 DNA: TGTGCCAGCAGTTTGACTCAGGGACTCTACAATGAGCAGTTCTTC. It codes for CASSLTQGLYNEQFF.

The chain joins TRBV28 to TRBJ2-7; 9 bases match TRBD1. The junction had 5 bases not matched to a gene; V was cut back by 5 bases and J by 3 bases. Germline lookup yields CDR1 MDHEN and CDR2 SYDVKM. The CDR3 sequence is 14 residues long. CDR3 protein: CASSHPGQGYEQYF. The CDR3 nucleotides are TGTGCCAGCAGTCATCCGGGACAGGGCTACGAGCAGTACTTC.

This rearrangement joins TRBV27 to TRBJ2-7; 9 nucleotides line up with TRBD1. After removal of 3 bases from V and 1 base from J, the junction contained 1 base not matched to a gene. Germline CDR1 reads MNHEY; CDR2 reads SMNVEV (reference sequence). This CDR3 has 14 amino acids. The CDR3 DNA reads as TGTGCCAGCAGTTTGGGACAGGGTTCCTACGAGCAGTACTTC. This sequence encodes CASSLGQGSYEQYF.

V is TRBV28 and J is TRBJ2-2; 7 bases are a match to TRBD1. In germline, CDR1 is MDHEN, CDR2 SYDVKM. This CDR3 is built from 15 residues. V dropped 5 bases and J dropped 5; count of bases not matched to a gene: 8. The CDR3 DNA follows: TGTGCCAGCAGTCCACTAGGGACAGCTACCGGGGAGCTGTTTTTT. This codes for CASSPLGTATGELFF.

This rearrangement joins TRBV18 to TRBJ2-7; 11 bases match TRBD1. The CDR3 has 17 amino acids. V was pared by 5 bases and J by 6 bases, with 15 bases of the junction left unmatched. From germline, CDR1 is KGHSH and CDR2 LQKENI. The CDR3: CASSDHLGQGVRCEQYF. CDR3 nucleotides: TGTGCCAGCTCAGACCACTTGGGACAGGGGGTTCGGTGCGAGCAGTACTTC.

This chain uses TRBV21-1 with TRBJ2-7; the DNA was not used to check the table's D call, TRBD1. TRBV21-1 is labeled a pseudogene. The CDR3 is made up of 15 amino acids. The CDR3 protein is CASGNWDRGFYEQYF. The CDR3 nucleotides read TGTGCCAGCGGCAATTGGGACAGAGGCTTCTACGAGCAGTACTTC.

The chain recombines TRBV9 with TRBJ1-4; D remains unclear. Trimming cost V 4 bases and J 8 bases, with 12 bases left between them. This CDR3 has 13 amino acids. Germline CDR1 is SGDLS and CDR2 is YYNGEE. As DNA, the CDR3 is TGTGCCAGCAGCCCCCCCAATGGGGAAAAACTGTTTTTT. The encoded protein is CASSPPNGEKLFF. The full variable domain, in which reference TRBV9 and TRBJ1-4 provide the parts outside the CDR3, is DSGVTQTPKHLITATGQRVTLRCSPRSGDLSVYWYQQSLDQGLQFLIQYYNGEERAKGNILERFSAQQFPDLHSELNLSSLELGDSALYFCASSPPNGEKLFFGSGTQLSVL.

The gene calls are TRBV19 and TRBJ1-1; D is unclear. CDR1 is LNHDA, CDR2 SQIVND, per germline (reference sequence). Trimming left V 7 bases short and J 1 base short, with 7 bases between. The CDR3 covers 12 residues. The CDR3 protein is CASNPGNTEAFF. CDR3 bases: TGTGCCAGTAACCCGGGGAACACTGAAGCTTTCTTT.

This chain joins TRBV5-1 and TRBJ2-1, with D uncertain. The CDR3 length is 12 residues. Per germline, CDR1 SGHRS and CDR2 YFSETQ. The V gene lost 2 bases and the J gene lost 5 bases, with 5 bases spanning the gap. The CDR3 nucleotides read TGCGCCAGCAGCTTTGGCGACAATGAGCAGTTCTTC. This translates into CASSFGDNEQFF.

This rearrangement joins TRBV28 to TRBJ2-7; D is ambiguous. Germline V lookup: CDR1 MDHEN, CDR2 SYDVKM. The CDR3 extends over 14 amino acids. The V gene lost 3 bases and the J gene lost 3 bases, with 12 bases spanning the gap. The CDR3 region is CASSFPSLGYEQYF. The CDR3 region has the DNA TGTGCCAGCAGTTTCCCCTCGTTGGGCTACGAGCAGTACTTC.

CDR3 sequence reads: CASTPYGTANTEAFF. The DNA for the CDR3 is TGTGCCAGTACTCCCTACGGGACAGCAAACACTGAAGCTTTCTTT. V is TRBV19 and J is TRBJ1-1; TRBD1 matches at 7 bases. The length of the CDR3 is 15 residues. CDR1 and CDR2 (germline): LNHDA, SQIVND (reference sequence). Trimming removed 7 bases from V and 2 bases from J; junction bases left unmatched: 10.

To note about this clone: Compared with germline, one end of the junction differs, possibly owing to a read error. The chain links TRBV11-2 to TRBJ2-2; weak D call: TRBD2 (5 bases). From germline, CDR1 is SGHAT and CDR2 FQNNGV. CDR3 length equals 18 residues. The CDR3 region is CASRLVGRRTQNTGELFF. In DNA form, the CDR3 reads TGTGCCAGCAGGTTAGTTGGTCGGAGGACCCAGAACACCGGGGAGCTGTTTTTT.

J is TRBJ1-5 and V is TRBV19; perhaps TRBD1 as D (6 bases). The CDR3 runs 17 residues. With 3 bases removed from V and 3 bases from J, the gap between germline ends came to 18 bases. Germline-derived CDR1 and CDR2 are LNHDA and SQIVND (reference sequence). For the CDR3, the DNA is TGTGCCAGTAGTATCATGTGGGGGGCCGCTGACAATCAGCCCCAGCATTTT. As protein: CASSIMWGAADNQPQHF.

The CDR3 DNA reads TGTGCCAGCAGTCCTCTTCACAATGAGCAGTTCTTC. Residues: CASSPLHNEQFF. This rearrangement joins TRBV2 to TRBJ2-1; no firm D call. The V end was cut by 5 bases, the J end by 5 bases, with 7 bases between. Looked up from germline, CDR1 is SNHLY and CDR2 is FYNNEI. The CDR3 runs 12 residues. Supplemented by reference TRBV2 and TRBJ2-1, the full variable domain reads EPEVTQTPSHQVTQMGQEVILRCVPISNHLYFYWYRQILGQKVEFLVSFYNNEISEKSEIFDDQFSVERPDGSNFTLKIRSTKLEDSAMYFCASSPLHNEQFFGPGTRLTVL.

The chain employs TRBV28 and TRBJ2-1; TRBD2 matches 9 bases. Unmatched junction bases numbered 4, after V lost 2 bases and J lost 8 bases. Per the germline V gene, CDR1 is MDHEN and CDR2 is SYDVKM. The CDR3 is made up of 14 amino acids. CDR3: CASSLALAGYEQFF. The CDR3 coding sequence is TGTGCCAGCAGTTTAGCGCTAGCGGGATATGAGCAGTTCTTC.